This T cell receptor beta chain is from a study of blood T cell repertoires in COVID-19. Study-level background: There were acute and convalescent COVID-19 samples, and they came from the United States, Italy and Spain. From T cells, B-cell-depleted T cells, or PBMCs came the material, which was cDNA or gDNA.

This clone was recorded only once. This sample includes further DNA sequences coding for the same CDR3. Per the study methods: The authors estimated nucleated cell counts from reference gene primer amplification. Using immunoSEQ multiplex PCR, the repertoire was profiled, and TCRdb retains in-frame clones only, with some absent. The DNA was the basis for D and trimming; V, J and clone size are from that table. The sample lists 150,000 to 200,000 clones; 65% to 85% were seen once. This CDR3 is 10 amino acids long. This TCR derives from a woman of 80 years or more with acute or convalescent COVID-19. The sample taken for sequencing was peripheral blood. J is TRBJ2-1 and V is TRBV23-1; perhaps TRBD2 as D (7 bases). TRBV23-1 is an open reading frame whose function is uncertain. The CDR3 region has the DNA TGCGCGGGGGGGGCCGGGGAGCAGTTCTTC. It encodes CAGGAGEQFF.